This TCR beta chain was found in a study of control samples from healthy donors and cancer patients. This table comes from immunoSEQ multiplex PCR, and its TCRdb copy is limited to in-frame clones, with some not included. The table has 75,000 to 95,000 clones, approximately 95% seen once; the top ten hold 1.5%. The germline CDR1 and CDR2 sequences are SGHNT and YYREEE (reference sequence). The CDR3 is 16 amino acids. V gave up 5 bases and J gave up 5 bases; unmatched junction bases: 9. The material sequenced was blood. This receptor was obtained from a woman aged 25 to 39 in good health. The rearrangement links TRBV5-4 to TRBJ2-1, with 11 bases aligning to TRBD1. This chain's CDR3 is CASRNGTGGWHNEQFF. CDR3 nucleotides: TGTGCCAGCAGGAATGGGACAGGGGGTTGGCACAATGAGCAGTTCTTC.